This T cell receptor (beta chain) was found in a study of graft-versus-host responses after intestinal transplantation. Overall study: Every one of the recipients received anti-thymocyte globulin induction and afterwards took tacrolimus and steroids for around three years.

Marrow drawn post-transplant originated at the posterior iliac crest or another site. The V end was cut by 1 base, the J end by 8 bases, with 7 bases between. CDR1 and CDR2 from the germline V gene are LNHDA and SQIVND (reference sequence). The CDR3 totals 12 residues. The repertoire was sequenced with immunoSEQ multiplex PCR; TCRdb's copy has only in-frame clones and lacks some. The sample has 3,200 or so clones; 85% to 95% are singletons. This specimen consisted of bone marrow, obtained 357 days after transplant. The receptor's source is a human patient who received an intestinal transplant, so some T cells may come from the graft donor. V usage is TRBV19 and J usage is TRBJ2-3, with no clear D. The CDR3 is CASSIGWSTQYF. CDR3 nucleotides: TGTGCCAGTAGTATAGGTTGGAGTACGCAGTATTTT.